This passage covers 7 T cell receptor beta chains from one sample sequenced in a study of OX40 agonist ivuxolimab in advanced cancers. Clones were read by immunoSEQ multiplex PCR, and TCRdb kept only the in-frame ones, dropping some. The table shows about 82,000 clones, with more than 90% occurring only once. The sequences come from CD4+ or CD8+ T cells sorted from blood, collected in a trial of the OX40 agonist ivuxolimab. These TCRs come from an adult with an advanced solid tumor such as melanoma, head and neck, liver or kidney cancer.

This clone was recorded only once. The conserved final phenylalanine or tryptophan is absent from the CDR3, which likely points to a read error. V and J are TRBV7-9 and TRBJ1-6; D remains unclear. V was cut by 3 bases and J by 6 bases, with 9 bases left in between. The CDR3 is made up of 14 amino acids. In germline, CDR1 is SEHNR, CDR2 FQNEAQ (reference sequence). CDR3 loop: CASSFDRLNSPLHP. The CDR3 nucleotides are TGTGCCAGCAGCTTTGACCGACTTAATTCACCCCTCCACCCT.

In this sample, this clone turned up once. The chain has TRBV5-8 and TRBJ2-7, with 10 bases fitting TRBD1. V shed 0 bases, J shed 9 bases, and the junction held 9 bases outside the gene matches. Germline V gene lookup returns CDR1 SGHTS and CDR2 YDEGEE. CDR3 length: 15 residues. The CDR3: CASSLALRDRGRQYF. As DNA, the CDR3 is TGTGCCAGCAGCTTGGCCCTCAGGGACAGGGGTCGGCAGTACTTC.

The chain joins TRBV15 to TRBJ2-3; D call uncertain. Germline V lookup: CDR1 LNHNV, CDR2 YYDKDF (reference sequence). V was trimmed by 0 bases and J by 0 bases, leaving 10 bases between them. This CDR3 contains 16 residues. CDR3 loop: CATSRDFGTSTDTQYF. In nucleotides, the CDR3 is TGTGCCACCAGCAGAGATTTTGGTACTAGCACAGATACGCAGTATTTT. Drawing the rest from reference TRBV15 and TRBJ2-3, the complete variable domain is DAMVIQNPRYQVTQFGKPVTLSCSQTLNHNVMYWYQQKSSQAPKLLFHYYDKDFNNEADTPDNFQSRRPNTSFCFLDIRSPGLGDTAMYLCATSRDFGTSTDTQYFGPGTRLTVL.

The CDR3 DNA is TGTGCCTGGAGTGTGGGACTAGCGGGAGAGACCCAGTACTTC. Protein product: CAWSVGLAGETQYF. This chain links TRBV30 with TRBJ2-5, with 12 bases identical to TRBD2. V gave up 0 bases and J gave up 4 bases; unmatched junction bases: 0. CDR1 is GTSNPN and CDR2 is SVGIG in the germline V gene (reference sequence). CDR3 length: 14 residues.

J is TRBJ2-7 and V is TRBV2; the D gene could be TRBD1 or TRBD2 (5 bases each). From germline, CDR1 is SNHLY and CDR2 FYNNEI. Trimming cost V 0 bases and J 3 bases, with 9 bases left between them. The CDR3 is made up of 14 amino acids. DNA of the CDR3: TGTGCCAGCAGTGAAGCGGGACGAAACTACGAGCAGTACTTC. Amino acids: CASSEAGRNYEQYF.

This chain links TRBV6-6 with TRBJ1-1; D not certain. The CDR3 totals 15 residues. Germline values: CDR1 MNHNY, CDR2 SVGAGI (reference sequence). Trimming took 0 bases from V and 0 from J, leaving 8 bases between them. This CDR3 reads CASSYSEEMNTEAFF. The CDR3 bases are TGTGCCAGCAGTTACTCGGAGGAGATGAACACTGAAGCTTTCTTT.

V gene TRBV5-1 combines with J gene TRBJ1-2, with D perhaps matching TRBD1 (6 bases). In germline, CDR1 is SGHRS, CDR2 YFSETQ. The V and J ends lost 4 bases and 2 bases respectively, with 12 bases between them. The CDR3 runs to 14 residues. CDR3 sequence reads: CASSKTGANYGYTF. CDR3 DNA sequence: TGCGCCAGCAGCAAGACAGGAGCAAACTATGGCTACACCTTC.